The 3 T cell receptor beta chains reported below all come from one sample, sequenced in a study of a mutant IDH1 vaccine in newly diagnosed glioma. These TCRs are of unknown antigen specificity. Time point indicated: week 5, during vaccination. Mutant IDH1 20-mer peptide, at 300 ug, made up each vaccine dose, with topical imiquimod. Sequenced by immunoSEQ multiplex PCR; TCRdb stores in-frame clones only, minus some. The sample has tens of thousands of clones; 75% to 95% are singletons. Here the sequenced sample was PBMCs, taken from a glioma patient whose treatment included an IDH1 peptide vaccine. These receptors all come from a woman aged 45-65 years with glioma.

V gene TRBV7-8 combines with J gene TRBJ2-7; 8 bases fit TRBD1. The germline V gene encodes CDR1 SGHVS and CDR2 FQNEAQ. V shed 1 base, J shed 4 bases, and the junction held 0 bases outside the gene matches. The CDR3 totals 13 residues. The CDR3 nucleotides are TGTGCCAGCAGCTTAGGGACAGGGTACGAGCAGTACTTC. This sequence encodes CASSLGTGYEQYF.

This clone turned up a few times. The rearrangement links TRBV10-3 to TRBJ1-2; 7 nucleotides line up with TRBD1. CDR3 length: 16 amino acids. CDR1 is ENHRY, CDR2 SYGVKD, per germline. V lost 10 bases, J lost 6 bases, and 20 bases stayed unmatched. DNA for the CDR3: TGTGCCACCCCTTCCAGGGCAGGGGGTTATGGGGATGGCTACACCTTC. Translated, it gives CATPSRAGGYGDGYTF.

The J gene is TRBJ1-3, the V gene TRBV5-4; D is ambiguous. CDR1 SGHNT and CDR2 YYREEE come from the germline V gene (reference sequence). V was trimmed by 3 bases and J by 0 bases, leaving 7 bases between them. The CDR3 is 14 amino acids. The CDR3 bases are TGTGCCAGCAGCTGGGCGAACTCTGGAAACACCATATATTTT. Protein product: CASSWANSGNTIYF.